The rows below give T cell receptor beta chains drawn from one sample of a study of cytomegalovirus exposure and HLA in healthy donors. The assay was immunoSEQ multiplex PCR, and TCRdb's table has in-frame clones only and misses some. The data hold 100,000 to 150,000 clones, with roughly 83% observed a single time. Sample: PBMCs. Receptor source: a man younger than 35 in good health and CMV-seronegative. Each CDR3 is given with its conserved first and last residue. Fields, in order: V gene, D gene, J gene, clone size, CDR3 protein, CDR3 DNA. A D gene is named only where the DNA matches it firmly. Size values are once, few and many counts, or a class for expanded clones, and some rows have none.

V gene: TRBV7-2; D gene: .; J gene: TRBJ2-2; clone size: once; CDR3 protein: CASSLGGTINTGELFF; CDR3 DNA: TGTGCCAGCAGCTTAGGTGGGACAATAAACACCGGGGAGCTGTTTTTT
V gene: TRBV28; D gene: .; J gene: TRBJ2-7; clone size: .; CDR3 protein: CASSGAEDMAYEQYF; CDR3 DNA: TGTGCCAGCAGTGGGGCTGAAGACATGGCCTACGAGCAGTACTTC
V gene: TRBV5-1; D gene: .; J gene: TRBJ1-4; clone size: .; CDR3 protein: CASSPEGRSNEKLFF; CDR3 DNA: TGCGCCAGCAGCCCCGAGGGGAGGAGTAATGAAAAACTGTTTTTT
V gene: TRBV6-1; D gene: TRBD1; J gene: TRBJ1-2; clone size: .; CDR3 protein: CASTQGALGYTF; CDR3 DNA: TGTGCCAGCACTCAGGGGGCGCTAGGCTACACCTTC
V gene: TRBV27; D gene: TRBD1; J gene: TRBJ1-4; clone size: .; CDR3 protein: CASRPNLIGTDEKLFF; CDR3 DNA: TGTGCCAGCAGGCCCAACTTAATCGGGACAGATGAAAAACTGTTTTTT
V gene: TRBV6-5; D gene: TRBD2; J gene: TRBJ2-3; clone size: few; CDR3 protein: CASSGLAGADTQYF; CDR3 DNA: TGTGCCAGCAGTGGACTAGCGGGAGCAGATACGCAGTATTTT
V gene: TRBV5-1; D gene: .; J gene: TRBJ1-1; clone size: few; CDR3 protein: CASSLERAGRTEAFF; CDR3 DNA: TGCGCCAGCAGCCTAGAAAGGGCAGGGCGGACTGAAGCTTTCTTT
V gene: TRBV29-1; D gene: .; J gene: TRBJ1-1; clone size: .; CDR3 protein: CSVDRGAGSEAFF; CDR3 DNA: TGCAGCGTTGATAGGGGCGCCGGCTCTGAAGCTTTCTTT
V gene: TRBV5-1; D gene: TRBD1; J gene: TRBJ1-2; clone size: .; CDR3 protein: CASSGGTGNDYGYTF; CDR3 DNA: TGCGCCAGCAGCGGCGGGACAGGGAATGACTATGGCTACACCTTC
V gene: TRBV27; D gene: .; J gene: TRBJ1-5; clone size: few; CDR3 protein: CASSLAGGGGNQPQHF; CDR3 DNA: TGTGCCAGCAGTTTAGCGGGGGGCGGGGGCAATCAGCCCCAGCATTTT
V gene: TRBV6-1; D gene: .; J gene: TRBJ1-6; clone size: .; CDR3 protein: CASSEMGGSPLHF; CDR3 DNA: TGTGCCAGCAGTGAAATGGGGGGTTCACCCCTCCACTTT
V gene: TRBV5-1; D gene: .; J gene: TRBJ2-5; clone size: .; CDR3 protein: CASSAEGRSQETQYF; CDR3 DNA: TGCGCCAGCAGCGCGGAGGGACGGAGCCAAGAGACCCAGTACTTC
V gene: TRBV5-1; D gene: TRBD1; J gene: TRBJ2-3; clone size: .; CDR3 protein: CASCLQGLLTSDTQYF; CDR3 DNA: TGCGCCAGCTGCCTACAGGGGCTTCTAACTTCAGATACGCAGTATTTT
V gene: TRBV15; D gene: TRBD2; J gene: TRBJ2-1; clone size: few; CDR3 protein: CATRGGKDWREVNEQFF; CDR3 DNA: TGTGCCACCCGGGGGGGGAAAGACTGGCGGGAGGTGAATGAGCAGTTCTTC
V gene: TRBV5-6; D gene: .; J gene: TRBJ1-1; clone size: once; CDR3 protein: CASSSFNTEAFF; CDR3 DNA: TGTGCCAGCAGCTCATTTAACACTGAAGCTTTCTTT
V gene: TRBV7-2; D gene: TRBD2; J gene: TRBJ2-1; clone size: .; CDR3 protein: CASSLGLAGSYEQFF; CDR3 DNA: TGTGCCAGCAGCCTAGGACTAGCGGGGAGCTATGAGCAGTTCTTC
V gene: TRBV6-6; D gene: .; J gene: TRBJ1-1; clone size: .; CDR3 protein: CASSYRRSKAFF; CDR3 DNA: TGTGCCAGCAGTTACCGCAGGTCTAAAGCTTTCTTT
V gene: TRBV28; D gene: .; J gene: TRBJ1-2; clone size: .; CDR3 protein: CASRQQGCGYTF; CDR3 DNA: TGTGCCAGCAGACAACAGGGTTGTGGCTACACCTTC
V gene: TRBV30; D gene: .; J gene: TRBJ2-3; clone size: .; CDR3 protein: CAWSRDYGPKDTQYF; CDR3 DNA: TGTGCCTGGAGTCGAGACTATGGCCCAAAGGATACGCAGTATTTT
V gene: TRBV6-6; D gene: .; J gene: TRBJ2-3; clone size: .; CDR3 protein: CASSNQGKVTDTQYF; CDR3 DNA: TGTGCCAGCAGTAATCAGGGTAAAGTAACAGATACGCAGTATTTT
V gene: TRBV5-1; D gene: .; J gene: TRBJ1-3; clone size: once; CDR3 protein: CASSLGFAISGNTIYF; CDR3 DNA: TGCGCCAGCAGCTTGGGGTTCGCTATCTCTGGAAACACCATATATTTT
V gene: TRBV6-1; D gene: .; J gene: TRBJ2-5; clone size: .; CDR3 protein: CASSDRQTSQETQYF; CDR3 DNA: TGTGCCAGCAGTGACCGACAGACTAGCCAAGAGACCCAGTACTTC
V gene: TRBV28; D gene: TRBD1; J gene: TRBJ1-4; clone size: .; CDR3 protein: CAIQGAANEKLFF; CDR3 DNA: TGTGCCATACAGGGGGCAGCTAATGAAAAACTGTTTTTT
V gene: TRBV7-9; D gene: TRBD2; J gene: TRBJ2-1; clone size: .; CDR3 protein: CASSRGLAGGNEQFF; CDR3 DNA: TGTGCCAGCAGCCGGGGACTAGCGGGAGGCAATGAGCAGTTCTTC
V gene: TRBV9; D gene: TRBD2; J gene: TRBJ2-3; clone size: .; CDR3 protein: CASSVEGGRTDTQYF; CDR3 DNA: TGTGCCAGCAGCGTAGAAGGCGGGAGGACAGATACGCAGTATTTT
V gene: TRBV21-1; D gene: .; J gene: TRBJ2-7; clone size: .; CDR3 protein: CASSKARGDRSYEQYF; CDR3 DNA: TGTGCCAGCAGCAAAGCGCGGGGAGACAGATCCTACGAGCAGTACTTC
V gene: TRBV29-1; D gene: .; J gene: TRBJ2-1; clone size: .; CDR3 protein: CSVSLASEQFF; CDR3 DNA: TGCAGCGTTTCTTTAGCGTCGGAGCAGTTCTTC
V gene: TRBV6-6; D gene: .; J gene: TRBJ1-6; clone size: .; CDR3 protein: CASGRGSPLHF; CDR3 DNA: TGTGCCAGCGGGAGGGGGTCACCCCTCCACTTT
V gene: TRBV27; D gene: TRBD2; J gene: TRBJ2-1; clone size: .; CDR3 protein: CASSRLAGGGNYNEQFF; CDR3 DNA: TGTGCCAGCAGTCGTCTAGCGGGAGGGGGCAACTACAATGAGCAGTTCTTC
V gene: TRBV5-1; D gene: .; J gene: TRBJ2-1; clone size: .; CDR3 protein: CASSFQGGNEQFF; CDR3 DNA: TGCGCCAGCAGCTTCCAGGGGGGTAATGAGCAGTTCTTC
V gene: TRBV28; D gene: .; J gene: TRBJ2-7; clone size: .; CDR3 protein: CASSTFGGYSYEQYF; CDR3 DNA: TGTGCCAGCAGTACTTTTGGGGGCTATTCCTACGAGCAGTACTTC
V gene: TRBV9; D gene: TRBD2; J gene: TRBJ2-5; clone size: .; CDR3 protein: CASSPQGLADQETQYF; CDR3 DNA: TGTGCCAGCAGCCCACAAGGACTAGCGGACCAAGAGACCCAGTACTTC
V gene: TRBV29-1; D gene: .; J gene: TRBJ2-3; clone size: .; CDR3 protein: CSVELAEPGDTQYF; CDR3 DNA: TGCAGCGTTGAATTAGCGGAGCCGGGAGATACGCAGTATTTT
V gene: TRBV12-5; D gene: .; J gene: TRBJ1-5; clone size: .; CDR3 protein: CASGLVQGGNQPQHF; CDR3 DNA: TGTGCTAGTGGTTTGGTACAGGGCGGGAATCAGCCCCAGCATTTT
V gene: TRBV7-2; D gene: TRBD1; J gene: TRBJ2-7; clone size: .; CDR3 protein: CASSIGPGQVTAYEQYF; CDR3 DNA: TGTGCCAGTTCCATAGGACCTGGACAGGTCACGGCCTACGAGCAGTACTTC
V gene: TRBV28; D gene: .; J gene: TRBJ1-6; clone size: few; CDR3 protein: CASSPDRRVHF; CDR3 DNA: TGTGCCAGCAGTCCCGATCGCCGGGTCCACTTT
V gene: TRBV19; D gene: TRBD2; J gene: TRBJ2-4; clone size: .; CDR3 protein: CASTRWEGGENIQYF; CDR3 DNA: TGTGCCAGTACAAGGTGGGAGGGAGGGGAAAACATTCAGTACTTC
V gene: TRBV11-2; D gene: .; J gene: TRBJ1-1; clone size: few; CDR3 protein: CASSSNSLGTEAFF; CDR3 DNA: TGTGCCAGCAGCTCAAACTCTCTAGGTACTGAAGCTTTCTTT
V gene: TRBV9; D gene: .; J gene: TRBJ2-1; clone size: .; CDR3 protein: CASSVTGSSYNEQFF; CDR3 DNA: TGTGCCAGCAGCGTGACAGGAAGCTCCTACAATGAGCAGTTCTTC
V gene: TRBV9; D gene: .; J gene: TRBJ1-1; clone size: once; CDR3 protein: CASSLGHLNTEAFF; CDR3 DNA: TGTGCCAGCAGCTTGGGACATCTGAACACTGAAGCTTTCTTT
V gene: TRBV7-9; D gene: .; J gene: TRBJ1-1; clone size: .; CDR3 protein: CASSLGAQVGGTEAFF; CDR3 DNA: TGTGCCAGCAGCTTAGGGGCCCAGGTGGGAGGAACTGAAGCTTTCTTT
V gene: TRBV2; D gene: .; J gene: TRBJ2-1; clone size: .; CDR3 protein: CASSASTQGHEQLF; CDR3 DNA: TGTGCCAGCAGCGCCTCCACTCAGGGTCATGAGCAGCTCTTC
V gene: TRBV7-2; D gene: .; J gene: TRBJ2-1; clone size: .; CDR3 protein: CASSFAAAEQFF; CDR3 DNA: TGTGCCAGCAGCTTCGCAGCGGCTGAGCAGTTCTTC
V gene: TRBV27; D gene: .; J gene: TRBJ2-2; clone size: .; CDR3 protein: CASSNGQTNTGELFF; CDR3 DNA: TGTGCCAGCAGTAACGGACAGACGAACACCGGGGAGCTGTTTTTT
V gene: TRBV18; D gene: .; J gene: TRBJ1-1; clone size: .; CDR3 protein: CASSQGTNTEAFF; CDR3 DNA: TGTGCCAGCTCACAGGGGACAAACACTGAAGCTTTCTTT
V gene: TRBV7-9; D gene: .; J gene: TRBJ2-1; clone size: .; CDR3 protein: CATQQRELAYNEQFF; CDR3 DNA: TGTGCCACCCAACAACGGGAGCTTGCCTACAATGAGCAGTTCTTC
V gene: TRBV18; D gene: .; J gene: TRBJ1-4; clone size: .; CDR3 protein: CASSAGQAGEKLFF; CDR3 DNA: TGTGCCAGCTCAGCCGGACAAGCAGGTGAAAAACTGTTTTTT
V gene: TRBV19; D gene: .; J gene: TRBJ2-7; clone size: .; CDR3 protein: CASRRAGDSYEQYF; CDR3 DNA: TGTGCCAGTCGCCGGGCAGGGGACTCCTACGAGCAGTACTTC
V gene: TRBV5-1; D gene: .; J gene: TRBJ2-1; clone size: .; CDR3 protein: CASSLQAYSGNEQFF; CDR3 DNA: TGCGCCAGCAGTCTACAGGCCTATTCCGGAAATGAGCAGTTCTTC
V gene: TRBV6-1; D gene: .; J gene: TRBJ1-2; clone size: .; CDR3 protein: CASSRGDLDYGYTF; CDR3 DNA: TGTGCCAGCAGTAGGGGCGATTTGGACTATGGCTACACCTTC
V gene: TRBV11-2; D gene: TRBD1; J gene: TRBJ1-1; clone size: .; CDR3 protein: CASSSGGLNTEAFF; CDR3 DNA: TGTGCCAGCAGCTCAGGGGGCTTGAACACTGAAGCTTTCTTT
V gene: TRBV4-1; D gene: TRBD1; J gene: TRBJ1-2; clone size: .; CDR3 protein: CASSLHPGQGAGGYTF; CDR3 DNA: TGCGCCAGCAGCCTCCACCCGGGACAGGGGGCGGGAGGCTACACCTTC
V gene: TRBV11-2; D gene: .; J gene: TRBJ1-1; clone size: few; CDR3 protein: CASSFTANTEAFF; CDR3 DNA: TGTGCCAGCAGCTTTACAGCTAACACTGAAGCTTTCTTT
V gene: TRBV4-1; D gene: .; J gene: TRBJ2-1; clone size: once; CDR3 protein: CASSQTRRAWDEQFF; CDR3 DNA: TGCGCCAGCAGCCAAACCCGGCGGGCATGGGATGAGCAGTTCTTC
V gene: TRBV23-1; D gene: TRBD2; J gene: TRBJ2-1; clone size: .; CDR3 protein: CASRQSTPGGEGANNEQFF; CDR3 DNA: TGCGCCAGCAGACAATCTACCCCCGGTGGGGAGGGCGCTAACAATGAGCAGTTCTTC